This T cell receptor (beta chain) came from a study of regulatory T cells in long-lasting Graves disease. Building the TCR beta libraries relied on iRepertoire HTBI primers, and CDR3 regions underwent Arm-PCR. MiXCR, applied by TCRdb to the multiplex PCR reads, yields one record per CDR3 protein. The table has roughly 450,000 distinct CDR3 sequences, about 20% seen once. Time point here: persistent/refractory GD, antithyroid drugs over 5 years with positive TRAb. The authors made the TCR library using RNA they extracted from PBMCs. Germline V gives CDR1 SGHVS, CDR2 FQNEAQ. The CDR3 totals 13 residues. The germline V and J ends were trimmed by 5 bases and 10 bases, with 18 bases remaining between them.

The receptor was derived from a female donor with Graves disease. J is TRBJ2-7 and V is TRBV7-8; weak D call: TRBD2 (7 bases). The sequencing used peripheral blood mononuclear cells (PBMCs), collected when the disease was refractory, from a patient treated with antithyroid drugs. In DNA form, the CDR3 reads TGTGCCAGCAGCCTAGGGGGGGGCCCAGGTCAGTACTTC. Translated, it gives CASSLGGGPGQYF.